This note documents a single TCR beta chain sequence. Its target is unknown. V dropped 3 bases and J dropped 8; count of bases not matched to a gene: 6. This CDR3 has 13 residues. The germline CDR1 and CDR2 sequences are KGHSH and LQKENI. The data belong to a study of cytomegalovirus exposure and HLA in healthy donors. Study results and limitations: It was only CMV serostatus that was available as immune exposure information.

The PCR contained 60 Vbeta and 13 Jbeta primers. Using immunoSEQ multiplex PCR, the repertoire was profiled, and TCRdb retains in-frame clones only, with some absent. This repertoire shows about 210,000 clones, around 79% found once; its top ten account for about 2%. The chain employs TRBV18 and TRBJ1-2, with 7 bases matching TRBD1. The sequence was obtained from a male donor in good health and CMV-seronegative. The sequenced sample consisted of PBMCs. DNA of the CDR3: TGTGCCAGCTCACCTAGGACAGGAGAAGGCTACACCTTC. This codes for CASSPRTGEGYTF.